These T cell receptor beta chains were read from a single sample in a study of T cell repertoires in cytomegalovirus infection. TCRdb reprocessed the reads via MiXCR and lists one record per CDR3 protein. The data hold approximately 500,000 distinct CDR3 sequences, with 26% observed a single time. The sequenced material came from PBMCs. These receptors were collected from a human donor in good health (CMV status not recorded). Some clones in this sample may be carry-over from other donors' samples. Both conserved end residues are part of each CDR3. D genes are given only for firm matches. The listing skips clone size in some rows; elsewhere it reads once, few, many or a size class.

d_call,v_call,j_call,clone_size,cdr3_nt,cdr3_aa
-,TRBV4-2,TRBJ2-3,-,TGTGCCAGCAGCCAAGAAGCCTTTTTCACAGATACGCAGTATTTT,CASSQEAFFTDTQYF
-,TRBV7-9,TRBJ2-1,few,TGTGCCAGCAGCTCACGACTAGACAATGAGCAGTTCTTC,CASSSRLDNEQFF
TRBD1,TRBV6-2/TRBV6-3,TRBJ1-5,-,TGTGCCAGCAGCTTAGGGACAGGCGCTGCATATAGCAATCAGCCCCAGCATTTT,CASSLGTGAAYSNQPQHF
-,TRBV7-6,TRBJ1-3,few,TGTGCCAGCAGCTTAGAGTCGTGGCAGCCCGGGGCCACCATATATTTT,CASSLESWQPGATIYF
-,TRBV29-1,TRBJ1-2,-,TGCAGCGTCGGTATCAGGGGAGGAAACTATGGCTACACCTTC,CSVGIRGGNYGYTF
-,TRBV7-2,TRBJ2-7,many,TGTGCCAGCAGCTTACTTGCGGGAAAGGGGATCGAGCAGTACTTC,CASSLLAGKGIEQYF
TRBD2,TRBV6-2/TRBV6-3,TRBJ2-1,-,TGTGCCAGCAGTTACTCGAGGACTAGCGGGAGGAACCACAATGAGCAGTTCTTC,CASSYSRTSGRNHNEQFF
-,TRBV6-2/TRBV6-3,TRBJ1-5,-,TGTGCCAGCAGTTACGGAGGAGTTTGGCAGCCCCAGCATTTT,CASSYGGVWQPQHF
-,TRBV20-1,TRBJ2-7,-,TGCAGTGCTAGATCCCGCGACAGGGGAGGGCTCGAGCAGTACTTC,CSARSRDRGGLEQYF
-,TRBV19,TRBJ2-3,-,TGTGCCAGTAGTCGTACTCCAGATACGCAGTATTTT,CASSRTPDTQYF
-,TRBV7-2,TRBJ1-5,many,TGTGCCAGCACCGTTTCTGGGGGCAGGCAGGATCAGCCCCAGCATTTT,CASTVSGGRQDQPQHF
-,TRBV3-1,TRBJ2-2,once,TGTGCCAGCAGCCAAGGACGTCCACCCGGGGAGCTGTTTTTT,CASSQGRPPGELFF
-,TRBV29-1,TRBJ1-1,-,TGCAGCGTTGACGGACCGCGGGGGGACACTGAAGCTTTCTTT,CSVDGPRGDTEAFF
TRBD2,TRBV9,TRBJ2-2,-,TGTGCCAGCAGCGCTGTCGCGGGAGGACTCACCGGGGAGCTGTTTTTT,CASSAVAGGLTGELFF
-,TRBV12-5,TRBJ2-1,few,TGTGCTAGTGGTTTAGGGGACATTTCCTACAATGAGCAGTTCTTC,CASGLGDISYNEQFF
TRBD1,TRBV15,TRBJ2-4,-,TGTGCCACCAGCAGAGAATCTGACAGGGGTCGAGCCAAAAACATTCAGTACTTC,CATSRESDRGRAKNIQYF
-,TRBV24-1,TRBJ1-5,-,TGTGCCACCAGCGATGGGACCCCCGAGCCCCAGCATTTT,CATSDGTPEPQHF
-,TRBV28,TRBJ1-2,-,TGTGCCAGCAGTCCCCTGAGTGGAAGGGGCGGCTACACCTTC,CASSPLSGRGGYTF
-,TRBV11-3,TRBJ2-5,few,TGTGCCAGCAGCTTACCCCCGGGACTCCTGGGAGAGACCCAGTACTTC,CASSLPPGLLGETQYF
TRBD2,TRBV6-5,TRBJ2-1,few,TGTGCCAGCAGTCTTCTCCGGCGGGAGAATGAGCAGTTCTTC,CASSLLRRENEQFF
TRBD2,TRBV11-2,TRBJ2-2,-,TGTGCCAGCAGTTCTATTCGGGGCGGGAGGCATACCGGGGAGCTGTTTTTT,CASSSIRGGRHTGELFF
TRBD1,TRBV7-9,TRBJ1-1,-,TGTGCCAGCAGCTTAACAGGGACAGGGTACACTGAAGCTTTCTTT,CASSLTGTGYTEAFF
TRBD2,TRBV7-2,TRBJ2-3,many,TGTGCCAGCAGCTTATTGAACCTCGAGCGGGAGGGCCGAATTGGCACAGATACGCAGTATTTT,CASSLLNLEREGRIGTDTQYF
-,TRBV12-3/TRBV12-4,TRBJ2-5,-,TGTGCCAGCAGTTTAGGGGCCTCCCTGGCTAGACAAGAGACCCAGTACTTC,CASSLGASLARQETQYF
TRBD1,TRBV5-1,TRBJ1-1,-,TGCCCCAGCAGCTTGGACAGGGTCGAAACTGAAGCTTTCTTT,CPSSLDRVETEAFF
-,TRBV27,TRBJ1-6,few,TGTGCCAGCAGTTCGGCCGGGACCCCGTATCTCCACTTT,CASSSAGTPYLHF
-,TRBV7-2,TRBJ1-4,few,TGTGCCAGCAGCCCTGAGGTCCCCAGCGAAAAACTGTTTTTT,CASSPEVPSEKLFF
-,TRBV15,TRBJ1-1,few,TGTGCCACCGGAACCGGGATGAACACTGAAGCTTTCTTT,CATGTGMNTEAFF
-,TRBV29-1,TRBJ2-7,once,TGCAGCGTTGAGAACAGGGGAGGACCCTACGAGCAGTACTTC,CSVENRGGPYEQYF
TRBD1,TRBV6-2/TRBV6-3,TRBJ1-5,many,TGTGCCAGCAGTCGGACAGACAGGGGAGGTATTCAGCCCCAGCATTTT,CASSRTDRGGIQPQHF
TRBD2,TRBV9,TRBJ2-5,-,TGTGCCAGCAGCGTAGACCCGGCGGGAGGGACGCAAGAGACCCAGTACTTC,CASSVDPAGGTQETQYF
TRBD1,TRBV6-6,TRBJ1-5,few,TGTGCCAGCAGTCGCAGGGGGCATCAGCCCCAGCATTTT,CASSRRGHQPQHF
-,TRBV6-5,TRBJ1-1,-,TGTGCCAGCAGAGGGTATTACGGAACCATGAACACTGAAGCTTTCTTT,CASRGYYGTMNTEAFF
-,TRBV6-1,TRBJ2-1,few,TGTGCCAGCATGAGAGGACTACAGATTAGGAATGAGCAGTTCTTC,CASMRGLQIRNEQFF
-,TRBV7-9,TRBJ2-5,once,TGTGCCAGCAGCTTAGCTGGGACACCACAAGAGACCCAGTACTTC,CASSLAGTPQETQYF
TRBD2,TRBV7-6,TRBJ2-3,few,TGTGCCAGCAGCTTGATCAGCGGGAGCCCAGATACGCAGTATTTT,CASSLISGSPDTQYF
TRBD1,TRBV7-2,TRBJ1-1,many,TGTGCCAGCAGTTTGGACAGGGGAAGGACTGAAGCTTTCTTT,CASSLDRGRTEAFF
TRBD1,TRBV14,TRBJ1-1,-,TGTGCCAGCAGCCAAATTGACAGGGTGAACACTGAAGCTTTCTTT,CASSQIDRVNTEAFF
-,TRBV12-3/TRBV12-4,TRBJ2-5,many,TGTGCCAGCAGGATCGGGGGGCGGGAGACCCAGTACTTC,CASRIGGRETQYF
-,TRBV7-2,TRBJ1-3,few,TGTGCCAGCAGCTCCCCGGGGGGACCTTCGGGGGACACCATATATTTT,CASSSPGGPSGDTIYF
-,TRBV12-3/TRBV12-4,TRBJ2-6,many,TGTGCCAGCAGTTTATCGGGGCAAGCGGGGGCCAACGTCCTGACTTTC,CASSLSGQAGANVLTF
TRBD2,TRBV5-1,TRBJ2-3,-,TGCGCCAGCAGCTTGAACGGGGAGGGGAGTTCAGATACGCAGTATTTT,CASSLNGEGSSDTQYF
-,TRBV3-1,TRBJ1-1,-,TGTGCCAGCAGCACGCCGGGGGGGAACACTGAAGCTTTCTTT,CASSTPGGNTEAFF
-,TRBV4-3,TRBJ1-5,few,TGCGCCAGCAGCCAAGATCAGGGCGTGGGGCCCCAGCATTTT,CASSQDQGVGPQHF
TRBD1,TRBV27,TRBJ1-4,-,TGTGCCAGCAGCCGAGATGGGACAGGGGGCAGGAAACTGTTTTTT,CASSRDGTGGRKLFF
-,TRBV12-3/TRBV12-4,TRBJ2-4,-,TGTGCCAGCAGGAGTATAGGGGACATTCAGTACTTC,CASRSIGDIQYF
-,TRBV5-5,TRBJ2-7,-,TGTGCCAGCACCGATCTGGGGGGAAGCTCCTACGAGCAGTACTTC,CASTDLGGSSYEQYF
-,TRBV4-3,TRBJ2-3,-,TGCGCCAGCAGCCAAGATCTGGGGAGGACAGATACGCAGTATTTT,CASSQDLGRTDTQYF
-,TRBV7-2,TRBJ1-5,few,TGTGCCAGCAGCCGTCCCGGGACCCTGGGCCAGCCCCAGCATTTT,CASSRPGTLGQPQHF
-,TRBV6-5,TRBJ1-1,few,TGTGCCAGCAAGACAGGATCGAACACTGAAGCTTTCTTT,CASKTGSNTEAFF
TRBD2,TRBV7-9,TRBJ2-7,few,TGTGCCAGCAGCTCCTTTTTTCGTCTTACTAGCGGGAGAACGGAAGAGCAGTACTTC,CASSSFFRLTSGRTEEQYF
-,TRBV6-2/TRBV6-3,TRBJ2-1,-,TGTGCCAGCAGTTACCTGACCGAGCAGTTCTTC,CASSYLTEQFF
-,TRBV7-2,TRBJ1-4,many,TGTGCCAGCAGCTTAAATCTGGGCATACGTAATGAAAAACTGTTTTTT,CASSLNLGIRNEKLFF
TRBD2,TRBV7-2,TRBJ2-5,many,TGTGCCAGCAGCTCCATGACTAGCGAGACCCAGTACTTC,CASSSMTSETQYF